This T cell receptor beta chain derives from a study of vaccination effects on CD4 cells after COVID-19. Study-wide context: Early and late post-vaccination samples came from a few convalescent patients. Study observations and caveats: The study had few convalescent patients and no early post-infection timepoints. Infection- and vaccine-induced clones contracted markedly late after vaccination.

Concerning this clone itself: Its antigen is still unknown.

Sequencing was performed with immunoSEQ multiplex PCR; in TCRdb, only in-frame clones are kept and a portion is missing. In the table there are approximately 15,000 clones, about 74% of which are singletons. With the ViraFEST assay, the study expanded antigen-specific CD4+ T cells using viral peptide pools, then sequenced them. Culture proceeded for 9 to 11 days, and CD4+ T cells were then isolated. The individual was infected with SARS-CoV-2 between March and December 2020, as confirmed by PCR. Of the BNT162b2 and mRNA-1273 vaccines, participants received two doses of one or the other. It was on days 3 and 7 that half the medium was replaced with IL-2 medium. V lost 3 bases, J lost 8 bases, and 14 bases stayed unmatched. The CDR3 extends over 17 amino acids. CDR1 LNHDA and CDR2 SQIVND come from the germline V gene (reference sequence).

The clonotype was recovered from a human donor who had a prior SARS-CoV-2 infection. The specimen was CD4+ T cells from PBMCs cultured with HCoV-NL63 spike peptides, collected after COVID-19 vaccination. The chain has TRBV19 and TRBJ1-2; 11 bases fit TRBD1. In DNA form, the CDR3 reads TGTGCCAGTAGTATCCTCGGGGCCGGACAGGGGGCGGAAGGCTACACCTTC. This encodes CASSILGAGQGAEGYTF.